This T cell receptor (beta chain) was recorded in a study of blood T cell repertoires in COVID-19. Study background: Material from acute and convalescent COVID-19 was sourced from the United States, Italy and Spain. In each case, the material was cDNA or gDNA derived from T cells, B-cell-depleted T cells, or PBMCs.

CDR1 is WNHNN and CDR2 is SYGVQD in the germline V gene (reference sequence). The V gene lost 3 bases and the J gene lost 5 bases, with 11 bases spanning the gap. The length of the CDR3 is 13 residues. Produced via immunoSEQ multiplex PCR; TCRdb's table is partial and in-frame only. This sample has more than 200,000 clones, with around 85% found just once. The sequenced sample consisted of peripheral blood. The J gene is TRBJ2-7, the V gene TRBV10-1, with D possibly being TRBD2 (7 bases). This TCR came from a man aged 35-49 years with acute or convalescent COVID-19. In DNA form, the CDR3 reads TGCGCCAGCAGTGAAGGGGGGGCTAACGAGCAGTACTTC. It encodes CASSEGGANEQYF.